This T cell receptor beta chain was sequenced during a study of glioma-infiltrating T cells. Whole-study results and caveats: Above-expected tissue-blood divergence occurred in all gliomas, most in low-grade ones. Very few CDR3 sequences were shared between tissue and blood.

TCR alpha and beta CDR3 regions were amplified from RNA using iRepertoire nested multiplex PCR. For one-step reverse transcription and amplification, 100-400 ng of tissue mRNA or PBMC total RNA was used. One entry per CDR3 protein, called by TCRdb with MiXCR from the multiplex PCR reads. The sample has around 170,000 distinct CDR3 sequences, around 40% seen once; the top ten hold roughly 5.4%. With regard to this clonotype: Its antigen is unknown.

V dropped 8 bases and J dropped 2; count of bases not matched to a gene: 7. CDR3 length: 14 residues. Germline V CDR1 and CDR2: MNHNS, SASEGT. Sequenced sample: glioma tissue, nonneoplastic brain tissue, or PBMCs (not recorded which). The receptor was derived from a human donor with low-grade glioma or glioblastoma, undergoing nonglioma brain surgery, or in good health (not recorded which). The chain carries TRBV6-1 and TRBJ2-3; the match to TRBD1 covers 7 bases. CDR3 nucleotides: TGTGCCAGCTACAAGGGGACAGCCACAGATACGCAGTATTTT. Translated: CASYKGTATDTQYF.